This T cell receptor beta chain is drawn from a study of blood T cell repertoires in COVID-19 (dated by TCRdb to 2018 to 2021). Context from the whole study: The collaborator samples originated in the United States, Italy and Spain and spanned the acute and convalescent phases of COVID-19. The material from the prospective study consisted of cDNA or gDNA derived from T cells, B-cell-depleted T cells, or PBMCs. Deeply sampled blood TCRbeta repertoires from subjects exposed to, actively infected with, or recovered from COVID-19 were included in the dataset. A freely available public database, intended as a resource for researchers studying the immune response to SARS-CoV-2, is where the repertoires were released. The samples were drawn from the first 160 participants of the ongoing ImmuneRACE study and from about 1,200 subjects provided by 6 global collaborators. Nearly every sample came with metadata listing a de-identified subject ID, COVID-19 status, age in years and sex. Where available, HLA class I and class II types were taken from metadata supplied by the sample provider and were not determined by assay-based typing.

The CDR3 numbers 15 residues from cysteine through phenylalanine. The retained sequence is limited to the CDR3, 45 bases, with the frame set at the first base. From the germline V gene, CDR1 is SGHVS and CDR2 is FQNEAQ. Germline trimming: 6 bases from V, 3 bases from J; junction bases outside gene matches: 9. In the prospective study, participants were about 18 to 90 years old, resided in fewer than 25 geographic areas of the United States, and were enrolled through a virtual design. In the prospective study, participants were assigned to cohorts based on the clinical history participants reported in a screening survey and a study questionnaire. Each participant in the prospective study had whole blood, serum and a nasopharyngeal or oropharyngeal swab collected by mobile phlebotomists. Prospective study participants could optionally give additional blood draws and questionnaires over an approximately two-month period. Prospective study blood samples were shipped either frozen or at room temperature before DNA extraction.

This clone was counted once. This receptor's antigen is unknown. Per-base qualities were not stored, and no clone one base away is much larger. What the study reported, not specific to this receptor: How much clinical and demographic metadata was included differed by source and by participant, and the metadata was provided uncurated.

The immunoSEQ Assay, a bias-controlled multiplex PCR, was used to amplify TCRbeta CDR3 regions from genomic DNA. Under the source paper's analysis protocol: Nucleated cell counts per sample were estimated from amplification of reference gene primers within the assay. To quantify the absolute abundance of each unique TCRbeta CDR3 rearrangement, sequence reads were collapsed and filtered. For each sample, productive Simpson clonality was calculated by taking the square root of Simpson's diversity index across productive rearrangements. In TCRdb, the immuneACCESS table is reduced to in-frame sequences with V and J assigned. These tables do not hold every clone; where another copy was compared, an unresolved V gene accounts for under half, and the others remain unexplained. From that table come the V and J calls and clone size; the DNA was used to work out D and trimming. For this sample there are 200,000 to 250,000 clones; 85% to 90% appear just once. The ten largest clones capture approximately 15% of the sample.

Sample: PBMCs or T cells enriched from blood (not recorded which). The chain is encoded by TRBV7-8 joined to TRBJ2-7, and 9 junctional nucleotides match TRBD1. The TCR sequence derives from a woman aged 45-59 years with acute COVID-19. The CDR3 corresponds to CASSRGQGFSYEQYF. The DNA sequence reads TGTGCCAGCAGTCGTGGACAGGGGTTTAGCTACGAGCAGTACTTC.